This T cell receptor (beta chain) was recorded in a study of identical twins. Notes on the study in general: One should note that invariant MAIT and iNKT cells could partly confound zero-insertion analyses.

Ten or more counts support this clonotype. Its antigen is currently unknown. One entry per CDR3 protein results from TCRdb running MiXCR on the 5' RACE reads. The sample shows fewer than 800,000 distinct CDR3 sequences, just over 7% of them seen only once. Between the trimmed V and J ends, which lost 0 bases and 9 bases, there was a span of 10 bases. This CDR3 is 13 amino acids long. Per germline, CDR1 SGHTA and CDR2 FQGTGA. Every donor was a healthy Caucasian. These same data were also listed under a study on yellow fever vaccine responses in identical twins.

The specimen sequenced was PBMCs. This sequence originates from a woman aged 18 to 35 in good health. The chain links TRBV7-3 to TRBJ2-3; either TRBD1 or TRBD2 may fit D (6 bases each). For the CDR3, the DNA is TGTGCCAGCAGCTTAACGCGGGACAACACGCAGTATTTT. Protein sequence: CASSLTRDNTQYF.